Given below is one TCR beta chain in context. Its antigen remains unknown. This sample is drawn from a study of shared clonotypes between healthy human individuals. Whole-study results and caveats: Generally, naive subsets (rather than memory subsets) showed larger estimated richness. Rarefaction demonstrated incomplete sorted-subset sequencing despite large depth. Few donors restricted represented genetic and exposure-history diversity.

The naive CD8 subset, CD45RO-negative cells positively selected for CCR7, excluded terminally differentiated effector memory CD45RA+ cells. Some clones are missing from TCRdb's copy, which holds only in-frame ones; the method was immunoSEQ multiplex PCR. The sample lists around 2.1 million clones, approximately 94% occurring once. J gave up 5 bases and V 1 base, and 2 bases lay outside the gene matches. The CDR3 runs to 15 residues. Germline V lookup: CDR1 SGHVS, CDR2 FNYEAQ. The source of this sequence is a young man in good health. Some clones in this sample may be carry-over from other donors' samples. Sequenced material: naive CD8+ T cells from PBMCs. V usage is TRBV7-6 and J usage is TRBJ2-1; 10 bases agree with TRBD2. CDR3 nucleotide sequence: TGTGCCAGCAGCTTAGAGCTAGCGGGAGACAATGAGCAGTTCTTC. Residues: CASSLELAGDNEQFF.